The 19 T cell receptor beta chains below come from one sample, sequenced in a study of cytomegalovirus exposure and HLA in healthy donors. The protocol was immunoSEQ multiplex PCR, while the TCRdb copy is restricted to in-frame clones and leaves out a portion. Of 170,000 or so clones in the sample, roughly 85% were seen once. Sequencing was done on a sample of PBMCs. These receptors came from a man between 18 and 35 years old in good health and CMV-seropositive.

This chain links TRBV18 with TRBJ1-1, with D unresolved. V lost 2 bases, J lost 0 bases, and 13 bases lay in between. The germline V gene has CDR1 KGHSH and CDR2 LQKENI. The CDR3 is 16 amino acids. The CDR3 loop reads CASSPTREVLNTEAFF. CDR3 DNA sequence: TGTGCCAGCTCACCAACGAGGGAGGTTCTGAACACTGAAGCTTTCTTT.

V and J are TRBV5-6 and TRBJ2-7; unclear D gene. V was clipped by 4 bases and J by 1 base, with 12 bases between them. The CDR3 runs to 14 residues. Germline CDR1 SGHDT, CDR2 YYEEEE. Here the CDR3 reads CASSRLVHSYEQYF. In nucleotides, the CDR3 is TGTGCCAGCAGCCGACTCGTTCATTCCTACGAGCAGTACTTC.

CDR3 in amino acids: CASSPGLAGGPESQETQYF. The CDR3 DNA is TGCGCCAGCAGCCCGGGACTAGCGGGAGGGCCCGAGTCCCAAGAGACCCAGTACTTC. V gene TRBV10-2 combines with J gene TRBJ2-5; the match to TRBD2 covers 16 bases. The junction had 11 bases not matched to a gene; V was cut back by 6 bases and J by 1 base. The CDR3 length is 19 residues. CDR1 and CDR2 from the germline V gene are WSHSY and SAAADI.

The gene calls are TRBV7-2 and TRBJ2-3; D not resolved. CDR1 and CDR2 (germline): SGHTA, FQGNSA. The CDR3 spans 12 residues. The ends were cut back, 7 bases at V and 6 bases at J, with 11 bases in the middle. CDR3 sequence (DNA): TGTGCCAGCATCGAGGAAACGGATACGCAGTATTTT. This gives the protein CASIEETDTQYF.

This chain connects TRBV7-9 to TRBJ2-1; 10 nucleotides line up with TRBD1. The germline V gene has CDR1 SEHNR and CDR2 FQNEAQ (reference sequence). The CDR3 loop spans 15 amino acids. The V segment lost 1 base and the J segment 6 bases; nucleotides outside the gene matches: 3. This CDR3 reads CASSLGGQGINEQFF. CDR3 in DNA: TGTGCCAGCAGCTTAGGGGGACAGGGGATCAATGAGCAGTTCTTC.

J is TRBJ1-1 and V is TRBV11-2; no reliable D call. V lost 2 bases and J 3 bases, leaving 7 bases between the germline ends. Germline V gives CDR1 SGHAT, CDR2 FQNNGV. This CDR3 contains 13 residues. As DNA, the CDR3 is TGTGCCAGCAGCTTAAACGGGGACACTGAAGCTTTCTTT. It codes for CASSLNGDTEAFF.

The V call is TRBV7-9, the J call TRBJ2-5; 8 bases align to TRBD2. The CDR3 is 16 residues long. Germline V gene lookup returns CDR1 SEHNR and CDR2 FQNEAQ (reference sequence). V lost 5 bases to trimming and J lost 2 bases; unmatched junction nucleotides: 10. The CDR3 coding sequence is TGTGCCAGCAGCCCAACGAGGACTAGCAGACAAGAGACCCAGTACTTC. Its translation: CASSPTRTSRQETQYF.

The genes are TRBV13 and TRBJ2-7; 7 nucleotides agree with TRBD2. Germline CDR1 is PRHDT and CDR2 is FYEKMQ (reference sequence). The length of the CDR3 is 15 residues. The J segment lost 0 bases and the V segment lost 4 bases, leaving 6 bases of the junction unmatched. The CDR3, as DNA: TGTGCCAGCAGCTCCGCTAGCGGAAGCTCCTACGAGCAGTACTTC. It specifies CASSSASGSSYEQYF.

The chain links TRBV27 to TRBJ2-1; TRBD2 aligns across 8 bases. Trimming took 4 bases from V and 4 from J; bases not matched to a gene: 6. CDR1 and CDR2 from the germline V gene are MNHEY and SMNVEV (reference sequence). The CDR3 spans 15 residues. As DNA, the CDR3 is TGTGCCAGCAGTTCCGGGACTAGAATGTACAATGAGCAGTTCTTC. Translating gives CASSSGTRMYNEQFF.

This chain connects TRBV28 to TRBJ2-5; 7 bases align to TRBD1. The CDR3 is 15 residues long. Germline CDR1 is MDHEN and CDR2 is SYDVKM. V shed 5 bases, J shed 4 bases, and the junction held 10 bases outside the gene matches. The CDR3 reads CASSPRQGGIETQYF. The CDR3, as DNA: TGTGCCAGCAGTCCCCGACAGGGCGGAATAGAGACCCAGTACTTC.

V is TRBV27 and J is TRBJ2-1, with D perhaps TRBD2 (6 bases). This CDR3 contains 15 residues. The germline V gene has CDR1 MNHEY and CDR2 SMNVEV (reference sequence). V lost 8 bases and J lost 1, with 15 bases in between. Here the CDR3 DNA reads TGTGCCAGCCTATCGGGGGAGGATTCCTACAATGAGCAGTTCTTC. Its translation is CASLSGEDSYNEQFF.

The gene calls are TRBV7-2 and TRBJ2-1; 13 nucleotides line up with TRBD2. Looked up from germline, CDR1 is SGHTA and CDR2 is FQGNSA. The V and J ends lost 5 bases and 4 bases, in that order; junction bases with no gene match: 5. This CDR3 has 16 amino acids. The CDR3 DNA reads TGTGCCAGCAGCGTACTAGCGGGAGGGTTATACAATGAGCAGTTCTTC. This gives the protein CASSVLAGGLYNEQFF.

The CDR3 nucleotides are TGTGCCAGCAGTTTAGCTAGCGGGAGGGTTATATCCTACGAGCAGTACTTC. Protein: CASSLASGRVISYEQYF. The chain joins TRBV28 to TRBJ2-7, with 12 positions matching TRBD2. This CDR3 region has 17 residues. The germline V gene encodes CDR1 MDHEN and CDR2 SYDVKM. Trimming took 2 bases from V and 1 from J; bases not matched to a gene: 6. Drawing the rest from reference TRBV28 and TRBJ2-7, the complete variable domain is DVKVTQSSRYLVKRTGEKVFLECVQDMDHENMFWYRQDPGLGLRLIYFSYDVKMKEKGDIPEGYSVSREKKERFSLILESASTNQTSMYLCASSLASGRVISYEQYFGPGTRLTVT.

V and J are TRBV28 and TRBJ2-1, with 9 bases lining up with TRBD2. V trimming: 3 bases; J trimming: 8 bases; junction bases outside the gene matches: 14. Per germline, CDR1 MDHEN and CDR2 SYDVKM. CDR3 length: 17 residues. The CDR3: CASSFLAGSSTIYEQFF. The CDR3 DNA reads as TGTGCCAGCAGTTTTCTAGCGGGAAGTAGTACAATTTATGAGCAGTTCTTC.

The chain joins TRBV7-9 to TRBJ1-3, with 10 bases lining up with TRBD1. V lost 5 bases, J lost 7 bases, and 5 bases stayed unmatched. The V gene's germline CDR1 is SEHNR and CDR2 FQNEAQ (reference sequence). The CDR3 length is 14 residues. The CDR3 loop is CASSPGTGENTIYF. CDR3 DNA: TGTGCCAGCAGCCCCGGGACAGGGGAGAACACCATATATTTT.

The V call is TRBV6-5, the J call TRBJ1-2; a possible D gene is TRBD1 (6 bases). Germline lookup yields CDR1 MNHEY and CDR2 SVGAGI. The CDR3 runs to 16 residues. V lost 0 bases, J lost 1 base, and 12 bases lay in between. The chain's CDR3 is CASSYSRDTGNYGYTF. The CDR3 nucleotides are TGTGCCAGCAGTTACTCTCGGGACACGGGTAACTATGGCTACACCTTC.

The chain couples TRBV11-2 to TRBJ2-5; 11 bases are shared with TRBD2. Germline assignment: CDR1 SGHAT and CDR2 FQNNGV. The junction had 2 bases not matched to a gene; V was cut back by 5 bases and J by 3 bases. The CDR3 has 14 amino acids. CDR3 amino acids: CASSPLAGEETQYF. CDR3 sequence (DNA): TGTGCCAGCAGCCCACTAGCGGGAGAAGAGACCCAGTACTTC.

Of note for this clone: A junction end diverges from the germline sequence, so it may reflect a read error. The DNA of the CDR3 is TGTGCCAGCAGCTTGCAGAACGCTGAAGCTTTCTTT. Protein: CASSLQNAEAFF. The J gene is TRBJ1-1, the V gene TRBV11-3, with D unclear. The CDR3 has 12 residues. Germline CDR1 SGHNT, CDR2 YENEEA.

This sequence joins TRBV6-1 and TRBJ1-5; 7 nucleotides agree with TRBD1. CDR1 is MNHNS, CDR2 SASEGT, per germline. Trimming cost V 5 bases and J 4 bases; bases outside gene matches: 8. There are 15 residues in the CDR3. CDR3 amino acids: CASSPPGQSNQPQHF. The CDR3 DNA follows: TGTGCCAGCAGTCCCCCGGGACAGTCGAATCAGCCCCAGCATTTT.